The rows below give T cell receptor beta chains drawn from one sample of a study of blood T cells in healthy people across ages. TCRdb reprocessed the 5' RACE reads with MiXCR, giving one entry per CDR3 protein. In the table there are around 870,000 distinct CDR3 sequences, about 28% of which are singletons. Source material: blood. The receptors come from a woman over 75 in good health. Each CDR3 is given with its conserved first and last residue. The D gene is left open where the match is weak. For some rows the clone size is stated as once, few or many, or as a class when expanded; others skip it.

many,18,TRBJ2-6,-,TRBV12-3/TRBV12-4,CASSFRGLKIGGANVLTF,TGTGCCAGCAGTTTCCGGGGTCTCAAAATTGGTGGGGCCAACGTCCTGACTTTC
-,15,TRBJ1-4,-,TRBV3-1,CASSQVKAGFEKLFF,TGTGCCAGCAGCCAAGTAAAGGCAGGGTTCGAAAAACTGTTTTTT
many,15,TRBJ2-7,TRBD1,TRBV7-2,CASSSAPGQGTEQYF,TGTGCCAGCAGCTCAGCACCGGGACAGGGGACCGAGCAGTACTTC
few,15,TRBJ1-5,-,TRBV4-3,CASSQDGQAHQPQHF,TGCGCCAGCAGCCAAGATGGCCAGGCCCATCAGCCCCAGCATTTT
-,17,TRBJ2-7,-,TRBV20-1,CSAHPPTYGSPYYEQYF,TGCAGTGCCCATCCCCCCACCTACGGTTCCCCCTACTACGAGCAGTACTTC
many,13,TRBJ2-6,-,TRBV20-1,CSASTWGANVLTF,TGCAGTGCAAGTACCTGGGGGGCCAACGTCCTGACTTTC
many,17,TRBJ1-2,-,TRBV7-9,CASSFKNTGTDIYGYTF,TGTGCCAGCAGCTTTAAGAATACAGGGACGGACATTTATGGCTACACCTTC
many,13,TRBJ1-2,-,TRBV12-3/TRBV12-4,CASSLGTVEGYTF,TGTGCCAGCAGTTTAGGGACGGTGGAAGGCTACACCTTC
-,13,TRBJ2-7,-,TRBV14,CASSTNREYEQYF,TGTGCCAGCAGCACCAACAGGGAATACGAGCAGTACTTC
-,14,TRBJ2-5,TRBD2,TRBV12-3/TRBV12-4,CASSFTAGGRAQYF,TGTGCCAGCAGTTTTACCGCGGGAGGACGAGCCCAGTACTTC
many,13,TRBJ1-2,-,TRBV12-3/TRBV12-4,CASSLGVRAGYTF,TGTGCCAGCAGTTTGGGGGTAAGGGCTGGCTACACCTTC
many,14,TRBJ2-7,TRBD2,TRBV10-2,CASRPGLADYEQYF,TGCGCCAGCAGGCCGGGACTAGCGGACTACGAGCAGTACTTC
-,12,TRBJ1-4,TRBD1,TRBV2,CAGGQDNEKLFF,TGTGCCGGGGGACAGGATAATGAAAAACTGTTTTTT
-,15,TRBJ2-7,TRBD2,TRBV14,CASSSQRGNSYEQYF,TGTGCCAGCAGCTCCCAGCGGGGTAACTCCTACGAGCAGTACTTC
many,17,TRBJ2-3,TRBD2,TRBV6-7,CASSRSATSGGGDTQYF,TGTGCCAGCAGTAGATCAGCGACTAGCGGGGGTGGAGATACGCAGTATTTT
many,13,TRBJ2-5,-,TRBV5-1,CASSIGNGETQYF,TGCGCCAGCAGCATCGGGAACGGCGAGACCCAGTACTTC
many,18,TRBJ2-1,-,TRBV6-1,CASSERSPRSDFYNEQFF,TGTGCCAGCAGTGAAAGGTCACCCCGGAGCGATTTTTACAATGAGCAGTTCTTC
few,13,TRBJ1-2,TRBD1,TRBV10-3,CAIRESTGHGYTF,TGTGCCATCAGGGAGTCGACAGGGCATGGCTACACCTTC
many,15,TRBJ2-1,-,TRBV9,CASSVKEGTYNEQFF,TGTGCCAGCAGCGTTAAGGAGGGGACCTACAATGAGCAGTTCTTC
-,15,TRBJ1-1,-,TRBV12-3/TRBV12-4,CASSSWSERGTEAFF,TGTGCCAGCAGCTCCTGGAGTGAGAGGGGCACTGAAGCTTTCTTT
-,15,TRBJ2-6,TRBD1,TRBV29-1,CSVVQGVAGANVRTF,TGCAGCGTTGTTCAGGGGGTGGCTGGGGCCAACGTCCGGACTTTC
-,16,TRBJ1-6,-,TRBV21-1,CASSIQRGVQGPPLHF,TGTGCCAGCAGCATCCAAAGAGGGGTACAGGGTCCCCCCCTCCACTTT
many,15,TRBJ2-7,TRBD1,TRBV18,CASSPPGQAGGEQYF,TGTGCCAGCTCACCGCCGGGACAGGCTGGCGGCGAGCAGTACTTC
-,16,TRBJ2-7,TRBD2,TRBV5-1,CASSLAPAGGSYEQYF,TGCGCCAGCAGCTTGGCCCCGGCGGGGGGCTCCTACGAGCAGTACTTC
-,15,TRBJ1-4,-,TRBV7-2,CASSSDGARGEKLFF,TGTGCCAGCAGCTCCGACGGAGCCCGGGGGGAAAAACTGTTTTTT
-,13,TRBJ2-7,TRBD2,TRBV29-1,CSVGGFSYNEQYF,TGCAGCGTCGGGGGGTTCTCCTACAATGAGCAGTACTTC
many,15,TRBJ2-6,-,TRBV20-1,CSARAWGAGANVLTF,TGCAGTGCTAGAGCCTGGGGAGCTGGGGCCAACGTCCTGACTTTC
-,13,TRBJ2-1,-,TRBV24-1,CATSDGGLNEQFF,TGTGCCACCAGTGACGGGGGCCTAAATGAGCAGTTCTTC
few,16,TRBJ2-2,-,TRBV12-3/TRBV12-4,CASRSAGHFPTGELFF,TGTGCCAGCAGGAGCGCGGGACACTTTCCCACCGGGGAGCTGTTTTTT
many,15,TRBJ1-5,-,TRBV20-1,CSARDFRGNNQPQHF,TGCAGTGCTAGAGATTTCCGGGGAAACAATCAGCCCCAGCATTTT
-,14,TRBJ1-1,-,TRBV4-3,CTSSADRLNTEAFF,TGCACCAGCAGCGCGGACAGACTGAACACTGAAGCTTTCTTT
-,16,TRBJ2-3,TRBD2,TRBV3-1,CASSQVGAGGTDTQYF,TGTGCCAGCAGCCAAGTCGGAGCGGGGGGGACCGATACGCAGTATTTT
many,13,TRBJ2-5,-,TRBV3-1,CASSHPGGGTQYF,TGTGCCAGCAGCCACCCAGGGGGGGGGACCCAGTACTTC
few,16,TRBJ2-5,TRBD2,TRBV9,CASAVSGLATKETQYF,TGTGCCAGCGCCGTATCCGGACTAGCTACGAAAGAGACCCAGTACTTC
-,12,TRBJ1-5,-,TRBV6-2/TRBV6-3,CASSYEGWPQHF,TGTGCCAGCAGTTACGAGGGGTGGCCCCAGCATTTT
-,15,TRBJ1-5,-,TRBV20-1,CSARDSRGRNQPQHF,TGCAGTGCTAGAGATAGCAGGGGCCGGAATCAGCCCCAGCATTTT
many,18,TRBJ2-1,TRBD2,TRBV6-1,CASSPGERGGFPYNEQFF,TGTGCCAGCAGTCCCGGGGAGCGGGGGGGCTTCCCCTACAATGAGCAGTTCTTC
-,16,TRBJ2-5,TRBD2,TRBV9,CASSVQAGGPQETQYF,TGTGCCAGCAGCGTTCAAGCGGGGGGGCCCCAAGAGACCCAGTACTTC